This paragraph covers one T cell receptor beta chain sequence. Its antigen is not known. The CDR3 consists of 16 residues. Germline V gives CDR1 SGHRS, CDR2 YFSETQ. V shed 0 bases, J shed 7 bases, and the junction held 7 bases outside the gene matches. This entry belongs to a study of T cell responses to AZD1222 COVID-19 vaccine. Libraries were prepared by immunoSEQ multiplex PCR; TCRdb keeps only in-frame clonotypes and omits some of them. The sample consists of about 75,000 clones, roughly 88% of them appearing once. Study-level findings and limits: Repertoires were obtained only post-peak T cell response. Reports indicate that nearly half of spike-specific TCRs are directed at unmutated variant regions. Spike-specific TCR breadth and depth were elevated following two AZD1222 doses.

This chain joins TRBV5-1 and TRBJ1-5; 10 bases match TRBD1. This clonotype was obtained from an adult who received the MenACWY meningococcal vaccine as a control. The sequenced sample was peripheral blood, obtained 28 days after the second dose of the MenACWY control vaccine. Here the CDR3 reads CASSLGTGTGDQPQHF. CDR3 nucleotides: TGCGCCAGCAGCTTGGGGACAGGGACAGGGGACCAGCCCCAGCATTTT. Full variable domain (remainder filled in from reference TRBV5-1 and TRBJ1-5): KAGVTQTPRYLIKTRGQQVTLSCSPISGHRSVSWYQQTPGQGLQFLFEYFSETQRNKGNFPGRFSGRQFSNSRSEMNVSTLELGDSALYLCASSLGTGTGDQPQHFGDGTRLSIL.